This T cell receptor (beta chain) was documented in a study of blood T cell repertoires in COVID-19. Study-level background: Collection of acute and convalescent COVID-19 samples took place in the United States, Italy and Spain. From T cells, B-cell-depleted T cells, or PBMCs came the material, which was cDNA or gDNA.

Authors' data handling: Estimated nucleated cell counts came from reference gene primer amplification. Data came from immunoSEQ multiplex PCR; TCRdb stores just in-frame clones and leaves some out. V and J calls plus clone size are reproduced from that table; the DNA served to infer D and trimming. The sample gives under 300,000 clones, 70% to 90% of which show up once; about 4% is in the top ten. This CDR3 comprises 16 residues. The V and J ends lost 2 bases and 2 bases respectively, with 15 bases between them. Germline CDR1 SGHNT, CDR2 YYREEE (reference sequence). Sequences were obtained from peripheral blood. This TCR came from a man in his forties or fifties with acute or convalescent COVID-19. The V call is TRBV5-4, the J call TRBJ2-3, with unresolved D. CDR3 protein: CASSLDTRDYTDTQYF. In nucleotides, the CDR3 is TGTGCCAGCAGCTTAGACACCCGAGATTACACAGATACGCAGTATTTT.